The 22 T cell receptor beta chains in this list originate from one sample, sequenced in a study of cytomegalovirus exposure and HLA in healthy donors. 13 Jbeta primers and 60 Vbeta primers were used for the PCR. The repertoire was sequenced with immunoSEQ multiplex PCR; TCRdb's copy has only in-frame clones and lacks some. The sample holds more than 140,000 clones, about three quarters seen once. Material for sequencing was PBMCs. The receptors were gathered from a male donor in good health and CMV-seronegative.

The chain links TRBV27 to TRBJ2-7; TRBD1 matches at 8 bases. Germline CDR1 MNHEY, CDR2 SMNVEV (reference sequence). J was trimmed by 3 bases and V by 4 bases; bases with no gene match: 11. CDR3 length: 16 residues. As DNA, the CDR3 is TGTGCCAGCAGTTCCCAGGCGGGTACAGGGGGCTACGAGCAGTACTTC. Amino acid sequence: CASSSQAGTGGYEQYF.

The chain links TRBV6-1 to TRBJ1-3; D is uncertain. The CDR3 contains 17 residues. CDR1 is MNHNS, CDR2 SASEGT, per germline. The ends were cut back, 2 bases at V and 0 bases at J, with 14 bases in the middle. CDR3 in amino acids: CASSETASGASGNTIYF. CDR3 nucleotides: TGTGCCAGCAGTGAAACGGCGAGCGGCGCCTCTGGAAACACCATATATTTT.

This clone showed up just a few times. The CDR3 loop is CASSQGDYGYTF. The CDR3 nucleotides read TGTGCCAGCAGCCAAGGGGACTATGGCTACACCTTC. The V call is TRBV6-1, the J call TRBJ1-2; weak D call: TRBD1 (5 bases). Germline V gene data show CDR1 as MNHNS and CDR2 as SASEGT. V lost 6 bases, J lost 3 bases, and 8 bases lay in between. The CDR3 totals 12 residues.

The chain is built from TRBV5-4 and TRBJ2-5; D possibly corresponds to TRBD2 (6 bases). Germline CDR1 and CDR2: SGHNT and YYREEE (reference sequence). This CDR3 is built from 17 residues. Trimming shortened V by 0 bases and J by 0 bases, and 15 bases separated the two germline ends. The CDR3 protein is CASSLGGVGRYQETQYF. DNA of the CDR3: TGTGCCAGCAGCTTGGGCGGGGTAGGAAGGTACCAAGAGACCCAGTACTTC.

For the CDR3, the DNA is TGTGCCAGCAGGGACGACAGGGGGAGGAACACTGAAGCTTTCTTT. Protein sequence: CASRDDRGRNTEAFF. The rearrangement links TRBV6-1 to TRBJ1-1; 9 positions agree with TRBD1. After removal of 6 bases from V and 1 base from J, the junction contained 6 bases not matched to a gene. Germline V gives CDR1 MNHNS, CDR2 SASEGT. The CDR3 totals 15 residues.

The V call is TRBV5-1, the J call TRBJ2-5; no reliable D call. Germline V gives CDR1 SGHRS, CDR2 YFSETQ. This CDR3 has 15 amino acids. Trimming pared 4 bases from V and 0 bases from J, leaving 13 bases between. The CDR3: CASSGLSLYQETQYF. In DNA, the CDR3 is TGCGCCAGCAGCGGGCTCAGTCTATACCAAGAGACCCAGTACTTC.

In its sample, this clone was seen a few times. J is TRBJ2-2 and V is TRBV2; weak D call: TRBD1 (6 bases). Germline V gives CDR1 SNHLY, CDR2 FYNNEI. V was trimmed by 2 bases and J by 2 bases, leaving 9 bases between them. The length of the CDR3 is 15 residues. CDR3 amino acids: CASSERTANTGELFF. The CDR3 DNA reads TGTGCCAGCAGTGAACGGACAGCAAACACCGGGGAGCTGTTTTTT.

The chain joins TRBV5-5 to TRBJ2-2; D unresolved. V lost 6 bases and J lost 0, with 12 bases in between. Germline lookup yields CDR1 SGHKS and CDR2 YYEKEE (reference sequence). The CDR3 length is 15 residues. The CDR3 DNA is TGTGCCAGCACTCTTTTAGGAGCGAACACCGGGGAGCTGTTTTTT. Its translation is CASTLLGANTGELFF.

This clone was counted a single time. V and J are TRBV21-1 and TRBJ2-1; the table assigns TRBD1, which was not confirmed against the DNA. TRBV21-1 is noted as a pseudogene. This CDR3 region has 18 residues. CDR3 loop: CASSIDLYSGGTGGIGFF. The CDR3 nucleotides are TGTGCCAGCAGCATCGACCTCTATTCCGGCGGGACAGGGGGGATTGGGTTCTTC.

For the CDR3, the DNA is TGTGCCAGTATGGCGGGATCCGCTGGAGATGAAAAACTGTTTTTT. Residues: CASMAGSAGDEKLFF. V and J are TRBV19 and TRBJ1-4; unclear D gene. Trimming shortened V by 7 bases and J by 6 bases, and 18 bases separated the two germline ends. CDR3 size: 15 residues. From germline, CDR1 is LNHDA and CDR2 SQIVND (reference sequence). Filled out from reference TRBV19 and TRBJ1-4, the complete variable domain reads DGGITQSPKYLFRKEGQNVTLSCEQNLNHDAMYWYRQDPGQGLRLIYYSQIVNDFQKGDIAEGYSVSREKKESFPLTVTSAQKNPTAFYLCASMAGSAGDEKLFFGSGTQLSVL.

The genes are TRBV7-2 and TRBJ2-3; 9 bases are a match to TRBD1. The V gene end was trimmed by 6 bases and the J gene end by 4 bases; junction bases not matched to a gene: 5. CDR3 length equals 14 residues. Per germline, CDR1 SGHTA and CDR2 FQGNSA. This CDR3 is CASSTTGGADTQYF. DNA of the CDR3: TGTGCCAGCAGTACGACAGGGGGGGCAGATACGCAGTATTTT.

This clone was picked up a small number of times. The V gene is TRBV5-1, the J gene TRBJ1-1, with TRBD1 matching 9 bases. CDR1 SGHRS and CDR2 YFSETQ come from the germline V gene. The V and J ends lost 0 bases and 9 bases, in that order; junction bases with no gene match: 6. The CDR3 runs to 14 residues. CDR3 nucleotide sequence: TGCGCCAGCAGCTTGGGAGGGACAGGGCTTAAAGCTTTCTTT. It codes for CASSLGGTGLKAFF.

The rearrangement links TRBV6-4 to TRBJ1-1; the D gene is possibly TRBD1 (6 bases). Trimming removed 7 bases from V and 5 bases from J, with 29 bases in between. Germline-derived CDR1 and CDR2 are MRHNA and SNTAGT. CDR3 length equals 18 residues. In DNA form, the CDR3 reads TGTGCCAGCACCCAACCCTTCAAAGCAGACAGGTTATGGACTGAAGCTTTCTTT. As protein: CASTQPFKADRLWTEAFF.

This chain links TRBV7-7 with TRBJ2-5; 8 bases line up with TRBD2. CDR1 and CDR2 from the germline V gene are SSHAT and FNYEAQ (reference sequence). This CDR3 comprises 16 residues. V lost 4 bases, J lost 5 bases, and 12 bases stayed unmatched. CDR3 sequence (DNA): TGTGCCAGCAGCTCGATGGGCCGGGGGGGCGTGGAGACCCAGTACTTC. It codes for CASSSMGRGGVETQYF.

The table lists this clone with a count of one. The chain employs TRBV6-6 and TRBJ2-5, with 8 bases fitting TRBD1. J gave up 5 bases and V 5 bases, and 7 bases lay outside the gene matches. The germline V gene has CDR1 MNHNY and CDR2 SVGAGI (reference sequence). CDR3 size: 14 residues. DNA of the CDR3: TGTGCCAGCAGTCCCAGACAGGGGAGGGAGACCCAGTACTTC. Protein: CASSPRQGRETQYF.

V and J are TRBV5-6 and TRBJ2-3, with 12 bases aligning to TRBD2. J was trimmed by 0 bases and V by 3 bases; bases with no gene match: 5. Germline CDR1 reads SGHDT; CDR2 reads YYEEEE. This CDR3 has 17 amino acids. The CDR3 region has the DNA TGTGCCAGCAGCTCCCGGACTAGCGGGATAAGCACAGATACGCAGTATTTT. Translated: CASSSRTSGISTDTQYF.

The chain's CDR3 is CASAGTGPNQPQHF. DNA for the CDR3: TGTGCTAGTGCCGGGACAGGGCCCAATCAGCCCCAGCATTTT. The V call is TRBV12-5, the J call TRBJ1-5; 9 nucleotides line up with TRBD1. This CDR3 spans 14 amino acids. The germline gives CDR1 LGHNT, CDR2 FRNRAP. The trim removed 7 bases at V and 3 bases at J, leaving 4 bases unmatched.

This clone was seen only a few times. Here the CDR3 reads CASSRDGGATSSYNEQFF. The DNA of the CDR3 is TGTGCCAGCAGCAGGGACGGGGGGGCCACCAGCTCCTACAATGAGCAGTTCTTC. This chain links TRBV7-3 with TRBJ2-1; 8 nucleotides align to TRBD2. J lost 0 bases, V lost 5 bases, and 12 bases had no gene match. The germline V gene encodes CDR1 SGHTA and CDR2 FQGTGA. There are 18 residues in the CDR3.

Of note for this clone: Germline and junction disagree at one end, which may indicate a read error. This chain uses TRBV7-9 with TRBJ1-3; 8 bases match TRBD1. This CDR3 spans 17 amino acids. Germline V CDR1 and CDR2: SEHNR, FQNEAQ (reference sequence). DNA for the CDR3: TGTTCCAGCAGCTTAGTCCGGACAGGGACCTCTGGAAACACCATATATTTT. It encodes CSSSLVRTGTSGNTIYF.

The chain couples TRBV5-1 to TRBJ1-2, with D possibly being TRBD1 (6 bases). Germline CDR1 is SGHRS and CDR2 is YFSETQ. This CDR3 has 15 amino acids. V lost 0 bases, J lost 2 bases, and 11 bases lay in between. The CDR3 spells CASSLGTAHNYGYTF. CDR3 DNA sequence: TGCGCCAGCAGCTTGGGGACAGCGCACAACTATGGCTACACCTTC.

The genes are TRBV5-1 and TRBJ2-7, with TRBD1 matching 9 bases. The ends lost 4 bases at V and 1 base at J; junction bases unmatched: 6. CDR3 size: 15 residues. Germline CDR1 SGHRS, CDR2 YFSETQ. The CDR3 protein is CASSHRGPSSYEQYF. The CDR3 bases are TGCGCCAGCAGCCACAGGGGGCCCAGTTCCTACGAGCAGTACTTC.

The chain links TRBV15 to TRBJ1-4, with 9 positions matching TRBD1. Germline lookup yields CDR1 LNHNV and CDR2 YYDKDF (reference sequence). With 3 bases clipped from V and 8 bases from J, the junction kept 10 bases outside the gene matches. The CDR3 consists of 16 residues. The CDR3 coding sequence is TGTGCCACCAGCAGGAGGCGAGGGACAGGGTTCGAAAAACTGTTTTTT. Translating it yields CATSRRRGTGFEKLFF.